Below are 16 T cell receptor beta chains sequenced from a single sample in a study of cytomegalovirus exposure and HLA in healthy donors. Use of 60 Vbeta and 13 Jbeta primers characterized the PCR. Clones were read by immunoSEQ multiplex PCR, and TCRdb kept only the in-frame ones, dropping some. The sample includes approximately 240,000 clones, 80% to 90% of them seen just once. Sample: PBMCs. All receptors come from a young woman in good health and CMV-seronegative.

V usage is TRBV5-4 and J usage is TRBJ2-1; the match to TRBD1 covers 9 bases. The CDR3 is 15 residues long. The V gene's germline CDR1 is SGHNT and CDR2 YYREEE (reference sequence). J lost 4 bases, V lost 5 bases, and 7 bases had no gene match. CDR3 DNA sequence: TGTGCCAGCAGGCTGGTAGGGACAGGGTACAATGAGCAGTTCTTC. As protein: CASRLVGTGYNEQFF.

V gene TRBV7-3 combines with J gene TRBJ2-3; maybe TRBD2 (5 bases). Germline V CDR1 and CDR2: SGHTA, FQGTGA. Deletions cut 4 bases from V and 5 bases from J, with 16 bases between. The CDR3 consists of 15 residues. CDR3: CASSSIGNIGDTQYF. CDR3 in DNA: TGTGCCAGCAGCTCGATCGGGAATATCGGAGATACGCAGTATTTT.

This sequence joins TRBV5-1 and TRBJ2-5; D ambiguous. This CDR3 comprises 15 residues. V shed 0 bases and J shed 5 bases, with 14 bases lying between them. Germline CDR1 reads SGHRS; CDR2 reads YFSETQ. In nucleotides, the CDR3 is TGCGCCAGCAGCTTGGAGGTCGGGTTCCGGGAGACCCAGTACTTC. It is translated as CASSLEVGFRETQYF.

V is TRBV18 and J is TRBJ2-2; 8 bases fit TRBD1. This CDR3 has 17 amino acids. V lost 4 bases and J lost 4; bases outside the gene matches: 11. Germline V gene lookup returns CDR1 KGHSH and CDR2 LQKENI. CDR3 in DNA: TGTGCCAGCTCACTCAACCGGGACAGGATGGGCACCGGGGAGCTGTTTTTT. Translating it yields CASSLNRDRMGTGELFF.

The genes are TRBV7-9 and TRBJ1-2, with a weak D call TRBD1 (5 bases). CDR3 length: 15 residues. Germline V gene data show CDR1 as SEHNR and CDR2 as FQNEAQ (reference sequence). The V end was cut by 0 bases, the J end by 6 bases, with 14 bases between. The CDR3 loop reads CASSLALRGLDGYTF. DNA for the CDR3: TGTGCCAGCAGCTTAGCGCTTAGGGGCTTAGATGGCTACACCTTC.

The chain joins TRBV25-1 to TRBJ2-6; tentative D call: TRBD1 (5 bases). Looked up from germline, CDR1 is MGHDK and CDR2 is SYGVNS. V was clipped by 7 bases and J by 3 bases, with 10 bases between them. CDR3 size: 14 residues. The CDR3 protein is CASNGANGANVLTF. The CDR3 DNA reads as TGTGCCAGCAATGGGGCGAATGGGGCCAACGTCCTGACTTTC.

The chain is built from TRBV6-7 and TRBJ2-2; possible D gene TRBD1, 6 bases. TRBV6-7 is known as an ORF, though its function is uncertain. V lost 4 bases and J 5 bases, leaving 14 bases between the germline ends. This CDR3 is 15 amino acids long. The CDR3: CASSSQQGRTGELFF. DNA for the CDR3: TGTGCCAGCAGTTCCCAACAGGGTAGGACCGGGGAGCTGTTTTTT.

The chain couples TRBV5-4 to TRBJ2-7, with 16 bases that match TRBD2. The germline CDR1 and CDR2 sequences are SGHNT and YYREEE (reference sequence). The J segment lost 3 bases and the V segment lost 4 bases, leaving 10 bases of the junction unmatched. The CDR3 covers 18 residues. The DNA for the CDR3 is TGTGCCAGCAGCCCGGGACTAGCGGGAGGGCCGGAGGGCTACGAGCAGTACTTC. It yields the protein CASSPGLAGGPEGYEQYF.

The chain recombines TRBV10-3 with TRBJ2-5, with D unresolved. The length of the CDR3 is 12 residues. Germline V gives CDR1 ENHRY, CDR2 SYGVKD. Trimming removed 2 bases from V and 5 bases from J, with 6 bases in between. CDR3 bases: TGTGCCATCAGTGAGATGGCTGAGACCCAGTACTTC. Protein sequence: CAISEMAETQYF.

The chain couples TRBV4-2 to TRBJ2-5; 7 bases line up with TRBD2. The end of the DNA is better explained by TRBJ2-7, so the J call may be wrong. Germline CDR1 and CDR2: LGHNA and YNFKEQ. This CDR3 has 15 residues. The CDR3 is CASSQGREDSYEQYF. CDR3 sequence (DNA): TGTGCCAGCAGCCAAGGACGGGAGGACTCCTACGAGCAGTACTTC.

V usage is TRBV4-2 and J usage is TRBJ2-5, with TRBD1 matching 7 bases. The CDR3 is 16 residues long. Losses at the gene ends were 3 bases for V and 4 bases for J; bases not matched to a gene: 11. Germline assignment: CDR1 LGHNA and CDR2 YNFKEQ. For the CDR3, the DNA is TGTGCCAGCAGCCACAAAACAGGGGTTGGGGGAGAGACCCAGTACTTC. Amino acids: CASSHKTGVGGETQYF.

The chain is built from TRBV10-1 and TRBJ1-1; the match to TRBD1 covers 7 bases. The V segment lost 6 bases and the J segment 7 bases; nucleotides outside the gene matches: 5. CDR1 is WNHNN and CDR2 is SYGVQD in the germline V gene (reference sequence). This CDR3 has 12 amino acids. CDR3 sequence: CASSTGQFEAFF. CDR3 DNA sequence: TGCGCCAGCAGCACGGGACAGTTTGAAGCTTTCTTT.

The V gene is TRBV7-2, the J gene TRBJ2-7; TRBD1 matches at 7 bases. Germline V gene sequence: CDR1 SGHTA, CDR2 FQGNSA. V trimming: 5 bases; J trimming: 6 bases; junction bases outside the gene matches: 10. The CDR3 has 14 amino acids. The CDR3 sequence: CASSMYRDSAEQYF. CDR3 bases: TGTGCCAGCAGCATGTACCGGGACAGCGCCGAGCAGTACTTC.

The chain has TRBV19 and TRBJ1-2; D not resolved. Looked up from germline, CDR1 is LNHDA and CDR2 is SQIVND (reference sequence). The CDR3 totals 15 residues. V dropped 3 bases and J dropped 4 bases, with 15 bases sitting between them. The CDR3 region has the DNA TGTGCCAGTAGTATTTCCCCCCTCAGCGCCTATGGCTACACCTTC. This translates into CASSISPLSAYGYTF.

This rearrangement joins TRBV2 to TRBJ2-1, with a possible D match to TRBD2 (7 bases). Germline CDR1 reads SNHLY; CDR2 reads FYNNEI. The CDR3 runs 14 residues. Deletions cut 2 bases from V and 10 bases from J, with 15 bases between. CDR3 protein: CASSETGGGPEQFF. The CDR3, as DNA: TGTGCCAGCAGTGAAACGGGGGGCGGTCCCGAGCAGTTCTTC.

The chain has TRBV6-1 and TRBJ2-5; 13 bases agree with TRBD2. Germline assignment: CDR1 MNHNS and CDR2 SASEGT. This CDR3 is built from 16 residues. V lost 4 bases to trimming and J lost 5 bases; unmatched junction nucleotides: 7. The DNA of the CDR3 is TGTGCCAGCAGTGCAGGACTAGCGGGAGCTTATGAGACCCAGTACTTC. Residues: CASSAGLAGAYETQYF.